Listed here are 7 T cell receptor beta chains from one sample, sequenced in a study of T cell responses to AZD1222 COVID-19 vaccine. Using immunoSEQ multiplex PCR, the repertoire was profiled, and TCRdb retains in-frame clones only, with some absent. The sample lists some 120,000 clones, roughly 85% occurring once. The specimen comprised peripheral blood, sampled on day 0 of MenACWY control vaccination. These receptors came from an adult in good health.

This clone came up once. The chain employs TRBV21-1 and TRBJ1-5. TRBV21-1 is a pseudogene segment. CDR3 length: 18 amino acids. The CDR3 protein is CASSKARTATYSNQPQHF. The CDR3, as DNA: TGTGCCAGCAGCAAAGCACGGACGGCGACATATAGCAATCAGCCCCAGCATTTT.

The chain combines TRBV18 with TRBJ2-5; 11 nucleotides align to TRBD2. V was clipped by 6 bases and J by 2 bases; unmatched bases: 5. CDR3 length: 15 residues. CDR1 is KGHSH, CDR2 LQKENI, per germline. Here the CDR3 DNA reads TGTGCCAGCTCGGGGACTAGCGGAAAACAAGAGACCCAGTACTTC. This sequence encodes CASSGTSGKQETQYF.

The gene calls are TRBV29-1 and TRBJ2-5; TRBD1 matches 9 bases. CDR1 SQVTM and CDR2 ANQGSEA come from the germline V gene. After removal of 3 bases from V and 1 base from J, the junction contained 6 bases not matched to a gene. CDR3 length equals 15 residues. CDR3 residues: CSVDQPQGAQETQYF. The CDR3, as DNA: TGCAGCGTTGACCAACCACAGGGGGCCCAAGAGACCCAGTACTTC. Variable domain in full (rest from reference TRBV29-1 and TRBJ2-5): SAVISQKPSRDICQRGTSLTIQCQVDSQVTMMFWYRQQPGQSLTLIATANQGSEATYESGFVIDKFPISRPNLTFSTLTVSNMSPEDSSIYLCSVDQPQGAQETQYFGPGTRLLVL.

The V gene is TRBV19, the J gene TRBJ2-5; 15 bases are shared with TRBD2. The germline CDR1 and CDR2 sequences are LNHDA and SQIVND (reference sequence). Trimming removed 1 base from V and 2 bases from J; junction bases left unmatched: 2. CDR3 size: 17 residues. The CDR3 loop is CASSIGGLAGGQETQYF. CDR3 nucleotides: TGTGCCAGTAGTATAGGAGGACTAGCGGGAGGGCAAGAGACCCAGTACTTC.

The rearrangement links TRBV7-9 to TRBJ1-1; no clear D. Germline V CDR1 and CDR2: SEHNR, FQNEAQ (reference sequence). The CDR3 length is 13 residues. The ends were cut back, 4 bases at V and 3 bases at J, with 9 bases in the middle. The CDR3 DNA reads TGTGCCAGCAGCTCCCGGAGAGACACTGAAGCTTTCTTT. Translation gives CASSSRRDTEAFF.

This sequence joins TRBV3-1 (or the pseudogene TRBV3-2) and TRBJ2-3; 7 positions match TRBD1. CDR1 and CDR2 (germline): LGHDT, YNNKEL (reference sequence). The trim removed 4 bases at V and 4 bases at J, leaving 5 bases unmatched. This CDR3 has 14 amino acids. CDR3 nucleotides: TGTGCCAGCAGCCTAGGACAGGTGGCAGATACGCAGTATTTT. It translates to CASSLGQVADTQYF.

V and J are TRBV5-5 and TRBJ2-7; D not certain. CDR1 and CDR2 (germline): SGHKS, YYEKEE (reference sequence). The germline V and J ends were trimmed by 0 bases and 2 bases, with 6 bases remaining between them. This CDR3 spans 13 amino acids. The CDR3: CASSLVVAYEQYF. CDR3 nucleotide sequence: TGTGCCAGCAGCTTGGTAGTGGCCTACGAGCAGTACTTC.